Shown below are 23 T cell receptor beta chains from a single sample sequenced in a study of cytomegalovirus exposure and HLA in healthy donors. 13 Jbeta primers and 60 Vbeta primers were used for the PCR. Libraries were prepared by immunoSEQ multiplex PCR; TCRdb keeps only in-frame clonotypes and omits some of them. The repertoire holds about 110,000 clones, with about three quarters as singletons. The sample was PBMCs. These receptors were collected from a woman in her 30s in good health and CMV-seronegative.

V is TRBV20-1 and J is TRBJ1-1, with no clear D. Trimming stripped 4 bases from V and 6 bases from J, with 9 bases between. Germline V CDR1 and CDR2: DFQATT, SNEGSKA (reference sequence). The CDR3 loop spans 11 amino acids. The CDR3 protein is CSANPVAEAFF. In DNA, the CDR3 is TGCAGTGCTAATCCAGTCGCTGAAGCTTTCTTT.

This clone was seen just once. The rearrangement uses TRBV7-9 and TRBJ1-4, with 7 bases aligning to TRBD1. The CDR3 consists of 15 residues. In germline, CDR1 is SEHNR, CDR2 FQNEAQ (reference sequence). J lost 4 bases, V lost 7 bases, and 9 bases had no gene match. The DNA of the CDR3 is TGTGCCAGCACCCAAGGGGGCGGGTTTAATGAAAAACTGTTTTTT. Its translation: CASTQGGGFNEKLFF.

This clone was seen a handful of times. This chain uses TRBV5-1 with TRBJ2-5; TRBD2 agrees at 10 bases. The CDR3 runs to 15 residues. Trimming at V came to 1 base and at J to 3 bases, leaving 3 bases not matched to a gene. The V gene's germline CDR1 is SGHRS and CDR2 YFSETQ. CDR3 sequence (DNA): TGCGCCAGCAGCTTGCGACTAGCGGGTAAAGAGACCCAGTACTTC. This codes for CASSLRLAGKETQYF. The entire variable domain, with the rest obtained from reference TRBV5-1 and TRBJ2-5, is as follows: KAGVTQTPRYLIKTRGQQVTLSCSPISGHRSVSWYQQTPGQGLQFLFEYFSETQRNKGNFPGRFSGRQFSNSRSEMNVSTLELGDSALYLCASSLRLAGKETQYFGPGTRLLVL.

V gene TRBV9 combines with J gene TRBJ2-1; unclear D gene. Trimming stripped 0 bases from V and 8 bases from J, with 9 bases between. Germline V gives CDR1 SGDLS, CDR2 YYNGEE. The CDR3 is 13 residues long. The CDR3 DNA reads TGTGCCAGCAGCGTAGTAGCTGTCGATGAGCAGTTCTTC. Its translation is CASSVVAVDEQFF.

This clone was detected only once. The chain has TRBV6-5 and TRBJ2-7; a possible D gene is TRBD2 (6 bases). CDR3 length equals 13 residues. With 6 bases removed from V and 6 bases from J, the gap between germline ends came to 15 bases. Germline-derived CDR1 and CDR2 are MNHEY and SVGAGI. The CDR3 DNA reads TGTGCCAGCAGCCCACGTCGGGGAGGCGAGCAGTACTTC. Translation gives CASSPRRGGEQYF.

This chain links TRBV7-2 with TRBJ2-7; D unclear. Looked up from germline, CDR1 is SGHTA and CDR2 is FQGNSA. This CDR3 comprises 13 residues. V shed 5 bases and J shed 1 base, with 9 bases lying between them. Written as DNA, the CDR3 is TGTGCCAGCAGCCACGGCGGATCCTACGAGCAGTACTTC. Residues: CASSHGGSYEQYF.

This rearrangement joins TRBV19 to TRBJ2-7, with D possibly matching TRBD1 (5 bases). The CDR3 loop spans 14 amino acids. The ends were cut back, 7 bases at V and 7 bases at J, with 20 bases in the middle. Per germline, CDR1 LNHDA and CDR2 SQIVND (reference sequence). The CDR3 here is CASKSSGWAGEQYF. CDR3 coding DNA: TGTGCCAGTAAGTCATCTGGCTGGGCAGGGGAGCAGTACTTC.

The V call is TRBV7-8, the J call TRBJ2-1, with TRBD2 matching over 12 bases. The CDR3 is 20 amino acids. V gave up 2 bases and J gave up 2 bases; unmatched junction bases: 13. The V gene's germline CDR1 is SGHVS and CDR2 FQNEAQ. Here the CDR3 reads CASSLRASGGAGRTYNEQFF. The CDR3 DNA reads as TGTGCCAGCAGCTTAAGGGCTAGCGGGGGGGCCGGGAGGACCTACAATGAGCAGTTCTTC.

The chain uses TRBV29-1 and TRBJ1-2; perhaps TRBD1 as D (5 bases). Germline-derived CDR1 and CDR2 are SQVTM and ANQGSEA. Trimming left V 5 bases short and J 3 bases short, with 10 bases between. The CDR3 extends over 12 amino acids. CDR3 residues: CSVSTAYYGYTF. The CDR3 coding sequence is TGCAGCGTTTCGACAGCGTACTATGGCTACACCTTC.

The genes are TRBV9 and TRBJ2-3, with 7 bases that match TRBD2. Germline V gene data show CDR1 as SGDLS and CDR2 as YYNGEE. J was trimmed by 6 bases and V by 4 bases; bases with no gene match: 14. CDR3 size: 16 residues. The DNA for the CDR3 is TGTGCCAGCAGCAACCGCGGGGGAGTTACGCATGATACGCAGTATTTT. Translating gives CASSNRGGVTHDTQYF.

The sample holds a few counts of this clone. The chain employs TRBV6-6 and TRBJ2-7, with 8 positions matching TRBD2. With V trimmed by 3 bases and J by 5 bases, 3 bases remained unmatched. The CDR3 loop spans 13 amino acids. Germline V gene lookup returns CDR1 MNHNY and CDR2 SVGAGI (reference sequence). In DNA, the CDR3 is TGTGCCAGCAGTTATCGGGGGGGTGACGAGCAGTACTTC. It yields the protein CASSYRGGDEQYF.

The chain links TRBV25-1 to TRBJ1-2, with D unclear. V was shortened by 4 bases and J by 5 bases, with 8 bases between the two germline ends. Germline CDR1 and CDR2: MGHDK and SYGVNS. The CDR3 length is 12 residues. CDR3 residues: CASSGGTYGYTF. CDR3 coding DNA: TGTGCCAGCAGTGGCGGAACGTATGGCTACACCTTC.

J is TRBJ2-5 and V is TRBV6-6, with 7 bases matching TRBD2. The germline gives CDR1 MNHNY, CDR2 SVGAGI (reference sequence). This CDR3 is built from 15 residues. V lost 5 bases to trimming and J lost 5 bases; unmatched junction nucleotides: 11. CDR3 nucleotides: TGTGCCAGCAGTCGGGGGGTAGGGGCATCGGAGACCCAGTACTTC. Its translation is CASSRGVGASETQYF.

The V gene is TRBV18, the J gene TRBJ1-5; D is ambiguous. The V end lost 5 bases, the J end lost 0 bases, and 8 bases lay between the germline ends. The CDR3 runs 14 residues. Germline V gene sequence: CDR1 KGHSH, CDR2 LQKENI. The CDR3 sequence: CASSKQPSNQPQHF. CDR3 DNA sequence: TGTGCCAGCTCAAAACAGCCTAGCAATCAGCCCCAGCATTTT.

This clone was seen more than once but under ten times. The chain has TRBV6-5 and TRBJ2-7; TRBD1 matches 8 bases. Germline V gene lookup returns CDR1 MNHEY and CDR2 SVGAGI. The CDR3 has 15 residues. With 0 bases clipped from V and 3 bases from J, the junction kept 4 bases outside the gene matches. CDR3 DNA sequence: TGTGCCAGCAGTTACTCCCGGACAGGGCACTACGAGCAGTACTTC. This encodes CASSYSRTGHYEQYF.

The chain combines TRBV5-4 with TRBJ2-2; 10 positions match TRBD2. The CDR3 spans 19 residues. Germline values: CDR1 SGHNT, CDR2 YYREEE (reference sequence). The trim removed 5 bases at V and 0 bases at J, leaving 13 bases unmatched. The chain's CDR3 is CASSSGLLAGFANTGELFF. In DNA, the CDR3 is TGTGCCAGCAGTTCAGGGTTACTAGCGGGGTTCGCGAACACCGGGGAGCTGTTTTTT.

J is TRBJ1-2 and V is TRBV18; 7 positions agree with TRBD1. Germline CDR1 reads KGHSH; CDR2 reads LQKENI. V lost 2 bases and J lost 8; bases outside the gene matches: 8. This CDR3 contains 14 residues. The CDR3 reads CASSPKLTGRGYTF. DNA of the CDR3: TGTGCCAGCTCACCAAAGTTGACAGGGAGAGGCTACACCTTC.

The chain combines TRBV5-1 with TRBJ2-5; weak D call: TRBD1 (6 bases). The germline gives CDR1 SGHRS, CDR2 YFSETQ. The CDR3 is made up of 13 amino acids. Trimming left V 3 bases short and J 5 bases short, with 11 bases between. CDR3 sequence (DNA): TGCGCCAGCAGCTCCGCAGGACAGGAGACCCAGTACTTC. This codes for CASSSAGQETQYF.

V is TRBV4-3 and J is TRBJ1-1; D gene uncertain. This CDR3 is 15 amino acids long. Germline CDR1 is LGHNA and CDR2 is YSLEER. Trimming pared 0 bases from V and 0 bases from J, leaving 8 bases between. CDR3: CASSQDVTMNTEAFF. For the CDR3, the DNA is TGCGCCAGCAGCCAAGATGTCACAATGAACACTGAAGCTTTCTTT.

The chain recombines TRBV7-2 with TRBJ2-3; TRBD2 matches at 10 bases. Germline loops: CDR1 SGHTA, CDR2 FQGNSA. The junction had 10 bases not matched to a gene; V was cut back by 3 bases and J by 1 base. The CDR3 is 18 residues long. Here the CDR3 DNA reads TGTGCCAGCAGCTTGTTCGTCGGAGGGACTAGCGGCACAGATACGCAGTATTTT. This codes for CASSLFVGGTSGTDTQYF.

This clone was seen a few times. The CDR3 DNA reads TGCAGCGTTGGAGGAGGGGCGGTAGGAGCTAACTATGGCTACACCTTC. It encodes CSVGGGAVGANYGYTF. The gene calls are TRBV29-1 and TRBJ1-2; tentatively, D is TRBD1 (5 bases). Germline V lookup: CDR1 SQVTM, CDR2 ANQGSEA. The germline V and J ends were trimmed by 4 bases and 0 bases, with 18 bases remaining between them. The CDR3 extends over 16 amino acids. Supplemented by reference TRBV29-1 and TRBJ1-2, the full variable domain reads SAVISQKPSRDICQRGTSLTIQCQVDSQVTMMFWYRQQPGQSLTLIATANQGSEATYESGFVIDKFPISRPNLTFSTLTVSNMSPEDSSIYLCSVGGGAVGANYGYTFGSGTRLTVV.

This chain connects TRBV4-3 to TRBJ1-1, with TRBD1 matching 8 bases. CDR1 is LGHNA and CDR2 is YSLEER in the germline V gene. V shed 4 bases and J 4 bases; nucleotides not matched to a gene: 5. The CDR3 loop spans 14 amino acids. The CDR3 is CASSPGQEATEAFF. DNA of the CDR3: TGCGCCAGCAGCCCGGGACAGGAGGCCACTGAAGCTTTCTTT.

The gene calls are TRBV7-2 and TRBJ2-7; 7 bases match TRBD2. Germline trimming cut 5 bases from V and 4 bases from J; bases unmatched to any gene: 5. Germline-derived CDR1 and CDR2 are SGHTA and FQGNSA. The CDR3 contains 13 residues. In DNA form, the CDR3 reads TGTGCCAGCAGCGCGGGGAGGGCTTACGAGCAGTACTTC. Amino acids: CASSAGRAYEQYF. Drawing the rest from reference TRBV7-2 and TRBJ2-7, the complete variable domain is GAGVSQSPSNKVTEKGKDVELRCDPISGHTALYWYRQSLGQGLEFLIYFQGNSAPDKSGLPSDRFSAERTGGSVSTLTIQRTQQEDSAVYLCASSAGRAYEQYFGPGTRLTVT.